This is a list of T cell receptor beta chains from one sample in a study of radiotherapy plus CTLA-4 blockade in lung cancer. Some clones are missing from TCRdb's copy, which holds only in-frame ones; the method was immunoSEQ multiplex PCR. The sample has 84,000 or so clones, around 86% seen once. Material: peripheral blood, obtained from a patient treated with radiotherapy plus ipilimumab. All receptors come from a human donor with non-small cell lung cancer that progressed on radiotherapy plus ipilimumab. Both conserved end residues are part of each CDR3. D genes are given only for firm matches. Size is omitted from some rows. Given values are once, few, many or a class for expanded clones.

v_call	clone_size	j_call	cdr3_length	d_call	cdr3_nt	cdr3_aa
TRBV6-5	.	TRBJ1-2	15	TRBD1	TGTGCCAGCAGTTGGCGGGACAGGGGCGACTATGGCTACACCTTC	CASSWRDRGDYGYTF
TRBV7-2	.	TRBJ2-7	17	TRBD2	TGTGCCAGCAGCTTATTGGCGGGGGGGCGAGGGGCCTACGAGCAGTACTTC	CASSLLAGGRGAYEQYF
TRBV6-5	.	TRBJ2-3	15	.	TGTGCCAGCAGTTACGCGGGTCGGCCTCCAGATACGCAGTATTTT	CASSYAGRPPDTQYF
TRBV30	.	TRBJ1-2	13	.	TGTGCCTGGAGTGTAGGGGCGGGATATGGCTACACCTTC	CAWSVGAGYGYTF
TRBV11-1	.	TRBJ2-1	15	.	TGTGCCAGCAGGTCAGCGGTGAGCTCCTACAATGAGCAGTTCTTC	CASRSAVSSYNEQFF
TRBV6-1	.	TRBJ1-6	18	.	TGTGCCAGCAGTGAATTAGGGTTGTCCGGCCCCTATAATTCACCCCTCCACTTT	CASSELGLSGPYNSPLHF
TRBV7-9	.	TRBJ1-2	13	.	TGTGCCAGCAGCTTAGTACAGGGTTATGGCTACACCTTC	CASSLVQGYGYTF
TRBV7-2	once	TRBJ1-1	14	TRBD1	TGTGCCAGCAGCCCAACAGGGGGCAACACTGAAGCTTTCTTT	CASSPTGGNTEAFF
TRBV4-2	.	TRBJ2-4	17	.	TGTGCCAGCAGCCAAGATGTAGCCTCCCTAGCCAAAAACATTCAGTACTTC	CASSQDVASLAKNIQYF
TRBV7-2	.	TRBJ2-7	16	TRBD1	TGTGCCAGCAGCTTAGCGCGGACAGGGGAGGGGTACGAGCAGTACTTC	CASSLARTGEGYEQYF
TRBV7-2	.	TRBJ2-5	16	TRBD2	TGTGCCAGCAGCTTGGTAGCGGGGGGGCCGGAAGAGACCCAGTACTTC	CASSLVAGGPEETQYF
TRBV5-1	.	TRBJ2-5	13	.	TGCGCCAGCAGCTCCCCGGGGCAAGAGACCCAGTACTTC	CASSSPGQETQYF
TRBV19	.	TRBJ2-1	15	.	TGTGCCAGTAGTATGAGATCGGGGGCAGGCAATGAGCAGTTCTTC	CASSMRSGAGNEQFF
TRBV19	.	TRBJ2-2	16	TRBD2	TGTGCCAGTACCGTGGGGCTAGCGGGAGTTTCGGGGGAGCTGTTTTTT	CASTVGLAGVSGELFF
TRBV7-4	.	TRBJ2-7	20	TRBD2	TGTGCCAGCAGTAACCATTGTAGCGGGGGGGCCTCTTCTCCAGCCTACGAGCAGTACTTC	CASSNHCSGGASSPAYEQYF
TRBV4-1	once	TRBJ2-5	17	TRBD2	TGCGCCAGCAGCCAAGATGACCGGCGGGAGGGAGGGGAGACCCAGTACTTC	CASSQDDRREGGETQYF
TRBV7-2	.	TRBJ2-1	15	.	TGTGCCAGCAGCCTGGCCTCCACGGTCGGCAATGAGCAGTTCTTC	CASSLASTVGNEQFF
TRBV19	.	TRBJ2-6	16	.	TGTGCCAGTAGTATAGGAGTACGCTCTGGGGCCAACGTCCTGACTTTC	CASSIGVRSGANVLTF
TRBV7-9	.	TRBJ1-1	13	TRBD1	TGTGCCAGCGTAGAGCCAGGGGGCACTGAAGCTTTCTTT	CASVEPGGTEAFF
TRBV7-9	once	TRBJ1-1	13	TRBD1	TGTGCCAGCAGCATCGACAGGGCCACTGAAGCTTTCTTT	CASSIDRATEAFF
TRBV5-1	.	TRBJ1-4	15	.	TGCGCCAGCAGCCAATTCCAGAGAAAAAATGAAAAACTGTTTTTT	CASSQFQRKNEKLFF
TRBV27	.	TRBJ2-1	15	TRBD2	TGTGCCAGCACCGTCGGGGGGACTAGGCACGGTGAGCAGTTCTTC	CASTVGGTRHGEQFF
TRBV4-1	.	TRBJ2-3	21	.	TGCGCCAGCAGCCAATCTTTGGGGGGGCGGGAGCGTGGATCTGACCGGCATACGCAGTATTTT	CASSQSLGGRERGSDRHTQYF
TRBV7-2	.	TRBJ1-1	15	TRBD1	TGTGCCAGCAGCGCAGGACAGGGGGCATTAACTGAAGCTTTCTTT	CASSAGQGALTEAFF
TRBV18	.	TRBJ2-5	15	TRBD2	TGTGCCAGCGTACTAGCGGGAGGGCCCCAAGAGACCCAGTACTTC	CASVLAGGPQETQYF
TRBV30	.	TRBJ2-3	14	TRBD2	TGTGCCTGGAGTGCGGGAGGGCCCTCGGATACGCAGTATTTT	CAWSAGGPSDTQYF
TRBV29-1	.	TRBJ2-1	15	.	TGCAGCGTTGAAGACCCTTCCTGGACTAACAATGAGCAGTTCTTC	CSVEDPSWTNNEQFF
TRBV4-1	.	TRBJ2-7	15	TRBD2	TGCGCCAGCAGCCAAGCCGGACTAGCTCGCGACGAGCAGTACTTC	CASSQAGLARDEQYF
TRBV19	.	TRBJ2-7	14	.	TGTGCCAGTAGTATTACACAGGGAAGGTCCGAGCAGTACTTC	CASSITQGRSEQYF
TRBV5-1	.	TRBJ1-2	13	TRBD1	TGCGCCAGCAGCTTGGAGGGACAGGGTGGCTACACCTTC	CASSLEGQGGYTF
TRBV5-1	once	TRBJ2-3	16	.	TGCGCCAGCAGCCGGGAAGGGGTTCCCAGCCCAGATACGCAGTATTTT	CASSREGVPSPDTQYF
TRBV6-5	.	TRBJ2-7	14	TRBD1	TGTGCCAGCAGCGACAGGGGGGGCGACTACGAGCAGTACTTC	CASSDRGGDYEQYF
TRBV6-1	.	TRBJ2-7	15	.	TGTGCCAGCAGTGAAAGTGGCGGGTCCTACTACGAGCAGTACTTC	CASSESGGSYYEQYF
TRBV9	few	TRBJ1-3	15	.	TGTGCCAGCAGCGGACCCAGGCAGCTCGGAAACACCATATATTTT	CASSGPRQLGNTIYF
TRBV5-1	.	TRBJ1-3	13	.	TGCGCCAGCAGTGCAGGGGCCGGAAACACCATATATTTT	CASSAGAGNTIYF
TRBV19	.	TRBJ2-1	15	.	TGTGCCAGTAGTATAGATGGGGCAGGGCCCAATGAGCAGTTCTTC	CASSIDGAGPNEQFF
TRBV28	few	TRBJ1-5	16	TRBD1	TGTGCCAGCAGTGCCCTGACAGGGTTGAGCAATCAGCCCCAGCATTTT	CASSALTGLSNQPQHF
TRBV28	.	TRBJ2-7	14	.	TGTGCCAGCAGTAGGACAAGGAGCTCCTACGAGCAGTACTTC	CASSRTRSSYEQYF
TRBV9	.	TRBJ2-7	15	.	TGTGCCAGCAGCCCCCGCGACGGTCCAACCTACGAGCAGTACTTC	CASSPRDGPTYEQYF
TRBV19	.	TRBJ1-1	15	.	TGTGCCAGTAGTATGTCGCGGGGCCCTACCACTGAAGCTTTCTTT	CASSMSRGPTTEAFF
TRBV19	.	TRBJ2-5	12	.	TGTGCCAGTAGTATTCGACAAGAGACCCAGTACTTC	CASSIRQETQYF
TRBV29-1	.	TRBJ2-2	15	TRBD1	TGCAGCGTTCTAGACAGGGGAGCTTTCACCGGGGAGCTGTTTTTT	CSVLDRGAFTGELFF
TRBV5-4	.	TRBJ1-2	15	.	TGTGCCAGCAGCTCCGCCACGGGGGGGGACTATGGCTACACCTTC	CASSSATGGDYGYTF
TRBV5-6	.	TRBJ2-7	17	.	TGTGCCAGCAGCACCGTCGACGGGCCAGTTTCACCCTACGAGCAGTACTTC	CASSTVDGPVSPYEQYF
TRBV11-3	.	TRBJ2-1	15	TRBD2	TGTGCCAGCAGCTTCGGACTAGCGGGAGCTGATGAGCAGTTCTTC	CASSFGLAGADEQFF
TRBV5-1	.	TRBJ1-2	13	.	TGCGCCAGCAGTAAAGGGACTAACTATGGCTACACCTTC	CASSKGTNYGYTF
TRBV7-2	.	TRBJ2-7	14	TRBD2	TGTGCCAGCAGCTGGCTAGCGGGAACGGGCGAGCAGTACTTC	CASSWLAGTGEQYF
TRBV2	.	TRBJ2-3	12	.	TGTGCCCGCAGGACTTCAACAGATACGCAGTATTTT	CARRTSTDTQYF
TRBV30	.	TRBJ1-1	13	.	TGTGCCCAACTTTTCGGGGCCCCCCGAGAAGCTTTCTTT	CAQLFGAPREAFF
TRBV19	.	TRBJ2-2	15	TRBD1	TGTGCCAGTAGTAGGGACAGTACGAACACCGGGGAGCTGTTTTTT	CASSRDSTNTGELFF
TRBV18	.	TRBJ2-2	13	.	TGTGCCAGCTCCCGCAGGGGCACCGGGGAGCTGTTTTTT	CASSRRGTGELFF
TRBV11-3	.	TRBJ1-1	13	TRBD1	TGTGCCAGCAGCTACCCAGGGGGCACTGAAGCTTTCTTT	CASSYPGGTEAFF
TRBV6-5	once	TRBJ1-5	13	TRBD1	TGTGCCAGCAGTCGGGACAGGGGGCAGCCCCAGCATTTT	CASSRDRGQPQHF
TRBV5-1	.	TRBJ2-7	14	TRBD1	TGCGCCAGCAGTCCCCCGGGACAGCCCTACGAGCAGTACTTC	CASSPPGQPYEQYF